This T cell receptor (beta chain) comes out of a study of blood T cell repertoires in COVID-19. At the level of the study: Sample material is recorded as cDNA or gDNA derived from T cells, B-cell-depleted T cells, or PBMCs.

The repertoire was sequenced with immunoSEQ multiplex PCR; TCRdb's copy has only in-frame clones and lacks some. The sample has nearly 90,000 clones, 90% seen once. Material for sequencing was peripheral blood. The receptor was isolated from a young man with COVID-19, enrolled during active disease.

The CDR3 loop is CASSHLGGGYTF. The CDR3, as DNA: TGTGCCAGCAGCCACTTAGGGGGTGGCTACACCTTC. The chain carries TRBV4-2 and TRBJ1-2; the D gene is possibly TRBD1 (6 bases). Per germline, CDR1 LGHNA and CDR2 YNFKEQ. This CDR3 is built from 12 residues. Trimming took 3 bases from V and 7 from J, leaving 9 bases between them.